The sequence of this T cell receptor beta chain was determined in a study of blood T cell repertoires in COVID-19 (dated by TCRdb to the early 2020s). With respect to the entire study: Samples covering the acute and convalescent phases of COVID-19 were provided by collaborators in the United States, Italy and Spain. The prospective study material was composed of cDNA or gDNA derived from T cells, B-cell-depleted T cells, or PBMCs. The dataset comprised deeply sampled blood TCRbeta repertoires from subjects exposed to, actively infected with, or recovered from COVID-19. The repertoires were made available in a free public database intended to serve as a resource for research on the immune response to SARS-CoV-2. Samples came from the ongoing ImmuneRACE study (first 160 participants) plus 1,254 subjects from 6 global collaborators. A de-identified subject ID, COVID-19 status, age in years and sex were almost always included in the sample metadata. Where available, HLA class I and class II types were taken from metadata supplied by the sample provider and were not determined by assay-based typing. Overall study outcomes, separate from this receptor: The quantity of clinical and demographic metadata differed by source and by participant and was supplied without curation.

In the prospective study, participants were roughly 18 to 89 years old, resided in fewer than 25 geographic areas of the United States, and were enrolled through a virtual design. Cohort assignment in the prospective study relied on participant-reported clinical history from a screening survey and a study questionnaire. Exposed participants had been in contact with someone with a PCR-confirmed or clinician-diagnosed COVID-19 case within 2 weeks of study entry. In the prospective study, mobile phlebotomists collected whole blood, serum and a nasopharyngeal or oropharyngeal swab from each participant. Prospective study participants could optionally give additional blood draws and questionnaires over a roughly two-month period. Blood samples from the prospective study were shipped frozen or at room temperature prior to DNA extraction. TCRbeta CDR3 regions were amplified from genomic DNA using the immunoSEQ Assay, a bias-controlled multiplex PCR. On the study's bioinformatics: The number of nucleated cells in each sample was estimated from the amplification of reference gene primers within the assay. To quantify the absolute abundance of each unique TCRbeta CDR3 rearrangement, sequence reads were collapsed and filtered. For each sample, productive Simpson clonality was calculated as the square root of Simpson's diversity index across productive rearrangements. TCRdb stores this immuneACCESS table with in-frame sequences only. Part of the clones is absent; in the studies checked, under half of the shortfall reflects unresolved V genes, and no reason is known for the rest. The D gene and trimming were derived from the DNA, and the V and J assignments and clone size from that table. The sample contains about 260,000 clones, 88% of them found a single time. The biggest ten clones account for about 2.9% of the sample.

As concerns this clone: No antigen is known for it. The record has no base qualities; no much larger clone is one base away.

Cut back by 5 bases and 0 bases, the V and J ends lie 10 bases apart. From the cysteine through the phenylalanine, the CDR3 covers 14 amino acids. The kept DNA is CDR3 alone, 42 bases in frame from the first base. Via the germline V gene, CDR1 is MNHEY and CDR2 SVGAGI. The chain uses TRBV6-5 and TRBJ1-2; too little of a D gene remains to name it. This TCR derives from a woman in her 40s who had been exposed to COVID-19. The material sequenced was PBMCs or T cells enriched from blood (not recorded which). CDR3 sequence: CASSKQIANYGYTF. The sequenced DNA is TGTGCCAGCAGTAAACAGATTGCTAACTATGGCTACACCTTC.